One and the same sample provided the 19 T cell receptor beta chains below, sequenced in a study of shared clonotypes between healthy human individuals. Assay used: immunoSEQ multiplex PCR; TCRdb lists only in-frame clones, some missing. The profile covers about a million clones, with approximately 75% appearing a single time and roughly 0.83% taken by the ten largest. The sequenced material came from memory CD4+ T cells from PBMCs. Regarding subset: CD45RA-negative fraction. The receptors here all came from a man aged 18 to 29 in good health. Some clones in this sample may be carry-over from other donors' samples.

The V call is TRBV11-3, the J call TRBJ2-7; D might be TRBD1 (5 bases). Trimming cost V 1 base and J 2 bases, with 12 bases left between them. There are 15 residues in the CDR3. Germline V gene sequence: CDR1 SGHNT, CDR2 YENEEA. CDR3 region: CASSLADTITYEQYF. In DNA form, the CDR3 reads TGTGCCAGCAGCTTAGCGGACACGATTACCTACGAGCAGTACTTC.

This chain uses TRBV19 with TRBJ2-1; no clear D gene. The CDR3 spans 13 residues. The germline V and J ends were trimmed by 3 bases and 4 bases, with 7 bases remaining between them. Germline V gene data show CDR1 as LNHDA and CDR2 as SQIVND (reference sequence). The CDR3 here is CASSIGPYNEQFF. In DNA, the CDR3 is TGTGCCAGTAGTATCGGCCCTTACAATGAGCAGTTCTTC.

There are a few counts of this clone. The chain joins TRBV5-1 to TRBJ2-4; D ambiguous. Germline assignment: CDR1 SGHRS and CDR2 YFSETQ. This CDR3 contains 13 residues. Trimming took 2 bases from V and 5 from J, leaving 8 bases between them. The CDR3 DNA follows: TGCGCCAGCAGCTTCCTAGGCGAAAACATTCAGTACTTC. Protein: CASSFLGENIQYF.

This chain uses TRBV20-1 with TRBJ2-7; D might be TRBD2 (5 bases). The germline V gene encodes CDR1 DFQATT and CDR2 SNEGSKA (reference sequence). The CDR3 length is 11 residues. CDR3 in amino acids: CRVARASEQYF. The CDR3 DNA reads TGCAGGGTAGCGCGGGCCTCCGAGCAGTACTTC.

The chain recombines TRBV5-1 with TRBJ1-4; D may be TRBD1 (5 bases). This CDR3 comprises 14 residues. The germline V gene has CDR1 SGHRS and CDR2 YFSETQ. The V gene lost 3 bases and the J gene lost 0 bases, with 6 bases spanning the gap. CDR3 region: CASSSGPTNEKLFF. The CDR3 region has the DNA TGCGCCAGCAGCTCAGGGCCAACTAATGAAAAACTGTTTTTT.

The V call is TRBV7-2, the J call TRBJ2-7, with D possibly TRBD2 on 6 matching bases. The V end lost 7 bases, the J end lost 5 bases, and 21 bases lay between the germline ends. Germline loops: CDR1 SGHTA, CDR2 FQGNSA. CDR3 length equals 15 residues. The CDR3 region is CASKLGGRERDEQYF. The CDR3 DNA follows: TGTGCCAGCAAATTGGGTGGTCGGGAGCGCGACGAGCAGTACTTC.

The count of this clone is one. Distinct nucleotide sequences in the sample also encode this CDR3. The CDR3 loop reads CASRASSYEQYF. Here the CDR3 DNA reads TGTGCCAGCAGGGCCTCAAGCTACGAGCAGTACTTC. This chain uses TRBV2 with TRBJ2-7; D is uncertain. V was cut by 6 bases and J by 3 bases, with 9 bases left in between. The CDR3 runs to 12 residues. The germline V gene has CDR1 SNHLY and CDR2 FYNNEI.

The V call is TRBV19, the J call TRBJ1-1, with D possibly being TRBD1 (5 bases). The V end was cut by 5 bases, the J end by 1 base, with 17 bases between. The CDR3 extends over 16 amino acids. Germline V gives CDR1 LNHDA, CDR2 SQIVND (reference sequence). The CDR3 region is CASSGREGRGNTEAFF. The CDR3 nucleotides read TGTGCCAGTAGTGGCCGGGAGGGGCGCGGGAACACTGAAGCTTTCTTT.

The chain carries TRBV7-3 and TRBJ2-1, with D maybe TRBD2 (7 bases). CDR3 length: 15 amino acids. V lost 2 bases and J 9 bases, leaving 17 bases between the germline ends. CDR1 is SGHTA and CDR2 is FQGTGA in the germline V gene. CDR3 protein: CASSLGGGSLREQFF. CDR3 coding DNA: TGTGCCAGCAGCTTAGGGGGCGGGAGTCTTCGTGAGCAGTTCTTC.

The rearrangement joins TRBV20-1 to TRBJ1-2; D gene uncertain. CDR3 length equals 11 residues. Trimming took off 7 bases at V and 1 base at J, with 7 bases between the two ends. Germline CDR1 reads DFQATT; CDR2 reads SNEGSKA (reference sequence). The CDR3 DNA reads as TGCAGTGTTTGGGGTAACTATGGCTACACCTTC. It codes for CSVWGNYGYTF.

J is TRBJ2-4 and V is TRBV6-1; perhaps TRBD1 as D (7 bases). The V and J ends lost 4 bases and 3 bases respectively, with 16 bases between them. CDR1 and CDR2 (germline): MNHNS, SASEGT. The CDR3 is 16 amino acids. CDR3 in DNA: TGTGCCAGCAGTGGAGGGGGCGGGGCGGGCAAAAACATTCAGTACTTC. It is translated as CASSGGGGAGKNIQYF.

This chain uses TRBV4-1 with TRBJ1-4; no firm D call. V was shortened by 1 base and J by 8 bases, with 14 bases between the two germline ends. The CDR3 is 15 amino acids. Germline loops: CDR1 MGHRA, CDR2 YSYEKL. The CDR3 bases are TGCGCCAGCAGCCAAGTTATGTCGGGTAGAGAAAAACTGTTTTTT. As protein: CASSQVMSGREKLFF.

The chain uses TRBV29-1 and TRBJ2-1, with 10 bases lining up with TRBD1. This CDR3 is 15 amino acids long. CDR1 is SQVTM, CDR2 ANQGSEA, per germline. The ends lost 1 base at V and 4 bases at J; junction bases unmatched: 4. The CDR3 sequence: CSVEGGQGIYNEQFF. CDR3 nucleotide sequence: TGCAGCGTTGAAGGGGGACAGGGGATATACAATGAGCAGTTCTTC.

V and J are TRBV6-1 and TRBJ1-3, with TRBD1 matching over 9 bases. CDR3 length: 15 residues. Looked up from germline, CDR1 is MNHNS and CDR2 is SASEGT. V dropped 7 bases and J dropped 7; count of bases not matched to a gene: 11. CDR3 loop: CASIGTGSQGNTIYF. Here the CDR3 DNA reads TGTGCCAGCATCGGGACAGGGTCCCAGGGGAACACCATATATTTT.

The chain employs TRBV30 and TRBJ2-2, with 7 positions matching TRBD1. CDR3 length: 14 amino acids. CDR1 is GTSNPN, CDR2 SVGIG, per germline (reference sequence). Trimming cost V 5 bases and J 2 bases; bases outside gene matches: 5. CDR3 sequence reads: CAWEGTANTGELFF. The CDR3 nucleotides read TGTGCCTGGGAAGGGACAGCAAACACCGGGGAGCTGTTTTTT. Full variable domain (missing parts from reference TRBV30 and TRBJ2-2): SQTIHQWPATLVQPVGSPLSLECTVEGTSNPNLYWYRQAAGRGLQLLFYSVGIGQISSEVPQNLSASRPQDRQFILSSKKLLLSDSGFYLCAWEGTANTGELFFGEGSRLTVL.

The V call is TRBV30, the J call TRBJ2-2; TRBD1 matches at 7 bases. Germline V gene data show CDR1 as GTSNPN and CDR2 as SVGIG (reference sequence). CDR3 length equals 16 residues. Unmatched junction bases numbered 5, after V lost 0 bases and J lost 1 base. In DNA form, the CDR3 reads TGTGCCTGGAGTGTCCTAGGGGGCCGGAACACCGGGGAGCTGTTTTTT. Its protein product is CAWSVLGGRNTGELFF.

The rearrangement links TRBV28 to TRBJ1-2, with D perhaps matching TRBD1 (5 bases). This CDR3 contains 16 residues. Germline assignment: CDR1 MDHEN and CDR2 SYDVKM. Trimming removed 4 bases at V and 1 base at J, with 16 bases between. The chain's CDR3 is CASSYRDEAYNYGYTF. In DNA, the CDR3 is TGTGCCAGCAGTTATCGGGACGAAGCTTATAACTATGGCTACACCTTC.

The J gene is TRBJ2-1, the V gene TRBV7-3; the match to TRBD1 covers 10 bases. CDR1 and CDR2 (germline): SGHTA, FQGTGA. This CDR3 has 13 residues. V gave up 2 bases and J gave up 10 bases; unmatched junction bases: 2. CDR3 region: CASSLDRGREQFF. CDR3 DNA: TGTGCCAGCAGCTTAGACAGGGGGCGGGAGCAGTTCTTC.

DNA of the CDR3: TGCGCCAGCAGCGTCGGGCCAGAGTCCTACGAGCAGTACTTC. Protein sequence: CASSVGPESYEQYF. The chain couples TRBV5-1 to TRBJ2-7, with D uncertain. Trimming left V 4 bases short and J 1 base short, with 12 bases between. Germline V gives CDR1 SGHRS, CDR2 YFSETQ. The CDR3 extends over 14 amino acids. Full variable domain (remainder filled in from reference TRBV5-1 and TRBJ2-7): KAGVTQTPRYLIKTRGQQVTLSCSPISGHRSVSWYQQTPGQGLQFLFEYFSETQRNKGNFPGRFSGRQFSNSRSEMNVSTLELGDSALYLCASSVGPESYEQYFGPGTRLTVT.